This is a list of T cell receptor beta chains from one sample in a study of blood T cell repertoires in COVID-19. Produced via immunoSEQ multiplex PCR; TCRdb's table is partial and in-frame only. The sample has 170,000 or so clones, over 75% seen once. The sequenced material came from peripheral blood. These receptor sequences come from a woman between 65 and 79 years old with acute or convalescent COVID-19. Both conserved end residues are part of each CDR3. D genes are given only for firm matches. Size values are once, few and many counts, or a class for expanded clones, and some rows have none.

clone_size	d_call	v_call	j_call	cdr3_aa	cdr3_nt
NA	NA	TRBV2	TRBJ1-4	CASSALNEKLFF	TGTGCCAGCAGTGCCCTAAATGAAAAACTGTTTTTT
few	NA	TRBV19	TRBJ2-2	CASSMGLGSGELFF	TGTGCCAGTAGTATGGGACTTGGGTCCGGGGAGCTGTTTTTT
NA	TRBD2	TRBV6-2/TRBV6-3	TRBJ2-1	CASSYPGLADVIDNEQFF	TGTGCCAGCAGTTACCCCGGACTAGCGGATGTCATAGACAATGAGCAGTTCTTC
NA	TRBD1	TRBV25-1	TRBJ2-7	CASSETTGTVYEQYF	TGTGCCAGCAGTGAAACAACCGGGACAGTCTACGAGCAGTACTTC
NA	NA	TRBV4-1	TRBJ2-1	CASSQVRGGVTNNEQFF	TGCGCCAGCAGCCAAGTCCGGGGTGGAGTTACAAACAATGAGCAGTTCTTC
NA	NA	TRBV10-1	TRBJ1-6	CASSDGAVSPLHF	TGCGCCAGCAGTGATGGTGCAGTTTCACCCCTCCACTTT
NA	NA	TRBV27	TRBJ1-2	CASSLIRDSAEGYTF	TGTGCCAGCAGTTTAATAAGGGACTCGGCGGAAGGCTACACCTTC
NA	TRBD2	TRBV6-1	TRBJ2-3	CASSDPGLAGAVDTQYF	TGTGCCAGCAGTGACCCGGGACTAGCGGGAGCAGTAGATACGCAGTATTTT
NA	NA	TRBV15	TRBJ1-2	CATSRDLRGGDYGYTF	TGTGCCACCAGCAGAGATTTGAGGGGAGGTGACTATGGCTACACCTTC
few	NA	TRBV30	TRBJ1-4	CAWSHRDGAEKLFF	TGTGCCTGGAGTCACCGGGATGGCGCGGAGAAACTGTTTTTT
NA	TRBD1	TRBV20-1	TRBJ1-2	CSASYSGTGASHGYTF	TGCAGTGCTAGTTATAGTGGGACAGGGGCGTCCCATGGCTACACCTTC
NA	NA	TRBV5-8	TRBJ2-1	CASSLYYGHYNEQFF	TGTGCCAGCAGCTTGTACTACGGACACTACAATGAGCAGTTCTTC
NA	TRBD2	TRBV12-5	TRBJ2-3	CASRPGGSDTQYF	TGTGCTAGTCGCCCGGGGGGATCAGATACGCAGTATTTT
NA	TRBD1	TRBV6-5	TRBJ1-3	CASSWNTGTGRESVYF	TGTGCCAGCAGTTGGAACACCGGGACAGGGAGGGAATCGGTATATTTT
NA	NA	TRBV30	TRBJ1-6	CAWSVSGYNSPLHF	TGTGCCTGGAGTGTATCAGGGTATAATTCACCCCTCCACTTT
few	TRBD1	TRBV3-1/TRBV3-2	TRBJ2-6	CASSAGQGATGANVLTF	TGTGCCAGCAGCGCAGGACAGGGGGCTACTGGGGCCAACGTCCTGACTTTC
NA	NA	TRBV28	TRBJ1-1	CASSLRQATEAFF	TGTGCCAGCAGTTTAAGGCAGGCCACTGAAGCTTTCTTT
NA	NA	TRBV25-1	TRBJ1-6	CASSESFTLHF	TGTGCCAGCAGCGAGAGCTTCACCCTCCACTTT
once	TRBD2	TRBV5-1	TRBJ2-3	CASSLEPSGYSDTQYF	TGCGCCAGCAGCTTGGAACCTAGCGGGTACTCAGATACGCAGTATTTT
NA	TRBD1	TRBV5-1	TRBJ2-3	CASSLEGAFDTDTQYF	TGCGCCAGCAGCTTGGAGGGGGCGTTTGACACAGATACGCAGTATTTT
NA	NA	TRBV2	TRBJ1-5	CASRGDGIGSNQPQHF	TGTGCCAGCCGGGGAGACGGAATCGGGAGCAATCAGCCCCAGCATTTT
few	NA	TRBV29-1	TRBJ1-5	CSVRDSNQPQHF	TGCAGCGTCCGGGACTCTAATCAGCCCCAGCATTTT
NA	NA	TRBV10-2	TRBJ2-7	CASTSLLERSYEQYF	TGCGCCAGCACCTCCCTCCTAGAAAGGTCCTACGAGCAGTACTTC
NA	TRBD1	TRBV5-6	TRBJ2-4	CASSRGTGLSENIQYF	TGTGCCAGCAGCAGAGGGACAGGGCTTTCGGAAAACATTCAGTACTTC
NA	NA	TRBV7-6	TRBJ1-1	CASSGRATGEAFF	TGTGCCAGCAGCGGGAGGGCCACAGGCGAAGCTTTCTTT
NA	NA	TRBV7-9	TRBJ1-1	CASRRDTEAFF	TGTGCCAGCCGGAGGGACACTGAAGCTTTCTTT
NA	NA	TRBV3-1/TRBV3-2	TRBJ2-1	CASSHGQSGITYNEQFF	TGTGCCAGCAGCCACGGACAGTCGGGCATCACCTACAATGAGCAGTTCTTC
NA	NA	TRBV2	TRBJ1-4	CASILWTGEKLFF	TGTGCCAGCATTCTATGGACTGGTGAAAAACTGTTTTTT
few	NA	TRBV19	TRBJ1-2	CASSTPVTGNYGYTF	TGTGCCAGTAGTACACCCGTCACAGGCAACTATGGCTACACCTTC
NA	TRBD1	TRBV10-3	TRBJ1-4	CASRTGIGTNEKLFF	TGTGCCAGCCGGACAGGGATTGGGACTAATGAAAAACTGTTTTTT
NA	TRBD2	TRBV7-3	TRBJ2-2	CASSLGLAGGSGELFF	TGTGCCAGCAGTCTAGGACTAGCGGGAGGGTCCGGGGAGCTGTTTTTT
NA	NA	TRBV2	TRBJ2-7	CASRYDSYEQYF	TGTGCCAGCAGGTACGATAGTTACGAGCAGTACTTC
once	TRBD1	TRBV9	TRBJ2-1	CASSVTETGGINEQFF	TGTGCCAGCAGCGTAACCGAGACAGGGGGCATCAATGAGCAGTTCTTC
NA	NA	TRBV2	TRBJ1-5	CASRFDLGQPQHF	TGTGCCAGCAGATTCGACTTGGGTCAGCCCCAGCATTTT
NA	TRBD2	TRBV28	TRBJ2-1	CASSRTSGRNEQFF	TGTGCCAGCAGTAGGACTAGCGGGAGGAATGAGCAGTTCTTC
NA	NA	TRBV19	TRBJ1-2	CASSMGRQAVNYGYTF	TGTGCCAGTAGTATGGGGAGACAGGCCGTCAACTATGGCTACACCTTC
NA	TRBD2	TRBV6-5	TRBJ2-5	CASMRDYGGETQYF	TGTGCCAGCATGAGGGACTACGGAGGAGAGACCCAGTACTTC
NA	TRBD1	TRBV7-9	TRBJ1-3	CASSLDRGSSGNTIYF	TGTGCCAGCAGCTTAGACAGGGGGAGTTCGGGAAACACCATATATTTT